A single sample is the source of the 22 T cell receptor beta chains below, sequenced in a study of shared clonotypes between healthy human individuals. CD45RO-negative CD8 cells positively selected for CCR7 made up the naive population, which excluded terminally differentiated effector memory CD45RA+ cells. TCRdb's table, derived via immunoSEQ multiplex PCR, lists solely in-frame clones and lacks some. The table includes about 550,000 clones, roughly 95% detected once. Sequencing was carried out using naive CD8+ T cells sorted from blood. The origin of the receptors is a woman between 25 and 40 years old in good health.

The CDR3 DNA sequence: TGTGCCAGCACAAGGGCGGGATTAAACAATGAGCAGTTCTTC. It codes for CASTRAGLNNEQFF. This chain links TRBV11-2 with TRBJ2-1, with a tentative D call TRBD2 (6 bases). Germline CDR1 SGHAT, CDR2 FQNNGV. V dropped 7 bases and J dropped 5 bases, with 15 bases sitting between them. The CDR3 is 14 residues long. The full variable domain, rest sourced from reference TRBV11-2 and TRBJ2-1, is EAGVAQSPRYKIIEKRQSVAFWCNPISGHATLYWYQQILGQGPKLLIQFQNNGVVDDSQLPKDRFSAERLKGVDSTLKIQPAKLEDSAVYLCASTRAGLNNEQFFGPGTRLTVL.

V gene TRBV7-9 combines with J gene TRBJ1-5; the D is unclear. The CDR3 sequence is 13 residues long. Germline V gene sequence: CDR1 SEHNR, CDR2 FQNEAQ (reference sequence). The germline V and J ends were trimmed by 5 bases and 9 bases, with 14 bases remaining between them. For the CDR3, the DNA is TGTGCCAGCAGCCACCCCCAGGCAGGGCCCCAGCATTTT. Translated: CASSHPQAGPQHF.

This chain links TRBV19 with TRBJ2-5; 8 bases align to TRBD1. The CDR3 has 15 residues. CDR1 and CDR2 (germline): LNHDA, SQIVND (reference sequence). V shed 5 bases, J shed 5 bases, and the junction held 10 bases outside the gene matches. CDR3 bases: TGTGCCAGTAGTCCCACCGGACAGGGTGACGAGACCCAGTACTTC. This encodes CASSPTGQGDETQYF.

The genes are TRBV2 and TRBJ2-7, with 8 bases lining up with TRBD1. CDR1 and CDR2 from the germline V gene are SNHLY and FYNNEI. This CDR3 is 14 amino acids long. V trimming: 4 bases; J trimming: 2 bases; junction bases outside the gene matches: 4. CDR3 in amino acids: CASSGTGRTYEQYF. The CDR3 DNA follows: TGTGCCAGCAGTGGGACAGGGAGAACCTACGAGCAGTACTTC.

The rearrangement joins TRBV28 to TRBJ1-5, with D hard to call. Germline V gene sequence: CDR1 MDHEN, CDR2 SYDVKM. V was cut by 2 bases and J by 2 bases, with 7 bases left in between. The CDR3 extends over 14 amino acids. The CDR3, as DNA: TGTGCCAGCAGTTTAGGACCGCGCAATCAGCCCCAGCATTTT. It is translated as CASSLGPRNQPQHF.

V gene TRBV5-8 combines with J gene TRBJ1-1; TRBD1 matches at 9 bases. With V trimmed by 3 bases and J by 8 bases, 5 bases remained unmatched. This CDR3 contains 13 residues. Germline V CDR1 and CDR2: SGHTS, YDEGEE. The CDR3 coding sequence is TGTGCCAGCAGCTCACAGGGGGCCAAAGAAGCTTTCTTT. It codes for CASSSQGAKEAFF.

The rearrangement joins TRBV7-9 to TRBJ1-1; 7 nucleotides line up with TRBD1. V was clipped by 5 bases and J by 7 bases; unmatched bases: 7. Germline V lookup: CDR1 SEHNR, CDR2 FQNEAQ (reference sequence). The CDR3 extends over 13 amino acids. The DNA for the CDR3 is TGTGCCAGCAGCCCTGCCCAGGGGGTTGAAGCTTTCTTT. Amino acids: CASSPAQGVEAFF. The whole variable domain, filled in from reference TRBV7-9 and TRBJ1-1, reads DTGVSQNPRHKITKRGQNVTFRCDPISEHNRLYWYRQTLGQGPEFLTYFQNEAQLEKSRLLSDRFSAERPKGSFSTLEIQRTEQGDSAMYLCASSPAQGVEAFFGQGTRLTVV.

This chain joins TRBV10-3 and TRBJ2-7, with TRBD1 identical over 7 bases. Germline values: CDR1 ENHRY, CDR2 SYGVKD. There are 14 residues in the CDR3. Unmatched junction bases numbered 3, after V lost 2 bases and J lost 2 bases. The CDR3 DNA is TGTGCCATCAGTGAGGGGACAGTTACCTACGAGCAGTACTTC. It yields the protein CAISEGTVTYEQYF.

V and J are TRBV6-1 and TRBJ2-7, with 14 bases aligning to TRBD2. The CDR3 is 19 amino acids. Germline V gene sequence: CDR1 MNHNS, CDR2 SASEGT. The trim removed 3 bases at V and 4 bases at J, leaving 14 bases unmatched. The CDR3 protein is CASSDPGQGTSGSLYEQYF. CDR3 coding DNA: TGTGCCAGCAGTGATCCGGGACAGGGGACTAGCGGGAGTTTGTACGAGCAGTACTTC.

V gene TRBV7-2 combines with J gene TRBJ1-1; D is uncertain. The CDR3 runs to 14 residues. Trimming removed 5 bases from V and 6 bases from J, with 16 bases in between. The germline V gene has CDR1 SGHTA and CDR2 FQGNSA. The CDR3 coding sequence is TGTGCCAGCAGCGGAACGGACCTTGGCGCTGAAGCTTTCTTT. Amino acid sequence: CASSGTDLGAEAFF.

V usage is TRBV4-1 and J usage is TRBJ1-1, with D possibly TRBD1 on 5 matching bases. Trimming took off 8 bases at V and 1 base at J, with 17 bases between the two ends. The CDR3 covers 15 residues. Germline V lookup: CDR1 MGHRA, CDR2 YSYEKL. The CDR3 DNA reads TGCGCCAGCGGCCGTCAAAGCAGGGAGAACACTGAAGCTTTCTTT. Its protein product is CASGRQSRENTEAFF.

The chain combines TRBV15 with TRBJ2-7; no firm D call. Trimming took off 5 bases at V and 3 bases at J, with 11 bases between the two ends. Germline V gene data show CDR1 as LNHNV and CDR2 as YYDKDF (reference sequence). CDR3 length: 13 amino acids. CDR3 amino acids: CATSPTRNYEQYF. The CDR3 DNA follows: TGTGCCACCAGCCCCACCCGGAACTACGAGCAGTACTTC.

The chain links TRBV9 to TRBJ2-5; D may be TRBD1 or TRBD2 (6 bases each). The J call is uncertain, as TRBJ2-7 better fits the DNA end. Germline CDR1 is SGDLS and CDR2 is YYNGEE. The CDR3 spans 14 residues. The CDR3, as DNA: TGTGCCAGCAGTAGGGAGGACAGCCACTACGAGCAGTACTTC. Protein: CASSREDSHYEQYF.

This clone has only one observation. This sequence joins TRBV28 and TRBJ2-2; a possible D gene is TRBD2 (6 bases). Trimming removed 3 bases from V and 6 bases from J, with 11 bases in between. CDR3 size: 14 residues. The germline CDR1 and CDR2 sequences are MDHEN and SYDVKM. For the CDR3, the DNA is TGTGCCAGCAGTTTTGGGGGGTATGCCGGGGAGCTGTTTTTT. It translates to CASSFGGYAGELFF.

Written as DNA, the CDR3 is TGTGCCAGCAGCGCGGGACAGAGCTCCTACGAGCAGTACTTC. This codes for CASSAGQSSYEQYF. The gene calls are TRBV5-6 and TRBJ2-7; tentative D call: TRBD1 (7 bases). Trimming took 4 bases from V and 0 from J, leaving 11 bases between them. The CDR3 is 14 residues long. Germline loops: CDR1 SGHDT, CDR2 YYEEEE.

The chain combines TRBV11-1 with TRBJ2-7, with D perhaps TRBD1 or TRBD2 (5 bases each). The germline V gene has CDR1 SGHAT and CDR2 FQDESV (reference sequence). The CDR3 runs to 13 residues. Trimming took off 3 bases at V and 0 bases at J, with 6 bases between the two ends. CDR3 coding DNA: TGTGCCAGCAGCTTGAGGGGCTCCTACGAGCAGTACTTC. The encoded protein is CASSLRGSYEQYF.

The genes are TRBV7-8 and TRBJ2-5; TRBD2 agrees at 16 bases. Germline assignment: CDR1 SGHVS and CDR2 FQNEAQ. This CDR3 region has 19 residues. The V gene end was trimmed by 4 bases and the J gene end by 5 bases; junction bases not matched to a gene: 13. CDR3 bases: TGTGCCAGCAGCTCACCGCAGAACCGGGGACTAGCGGGAGGGGAGACCCAGTACTTC. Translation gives CASSSPQNRGLAGGETQYF. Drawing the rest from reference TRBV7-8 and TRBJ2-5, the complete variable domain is GAGVSQSPRYKVAKRGQDVALRCDPISGHVSLFWYQQALGQGPEFLTYFQNEAQLDKSGLPSDRFFAERPEGSVSTLKIQRTQQEDSAVYLCASSSPQNRGLAGGETQYFGPGTRLLVL.

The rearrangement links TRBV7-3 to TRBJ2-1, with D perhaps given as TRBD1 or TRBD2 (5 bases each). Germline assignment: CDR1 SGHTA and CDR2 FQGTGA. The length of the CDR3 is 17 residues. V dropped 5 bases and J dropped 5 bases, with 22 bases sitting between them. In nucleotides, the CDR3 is TGTGCCAGCAGCCTATTGGCCTTAGGACTGGGGGACAATGAGCAGTTCTTC. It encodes CASSLLALGLGDNEQFF.

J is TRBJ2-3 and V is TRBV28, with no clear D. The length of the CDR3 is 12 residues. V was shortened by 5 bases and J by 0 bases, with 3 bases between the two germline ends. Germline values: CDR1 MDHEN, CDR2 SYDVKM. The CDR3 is CASSKSTDTQYF. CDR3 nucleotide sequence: TGTGCCAGCAGTAAAAGCACAGATACGCAGTATTTT.

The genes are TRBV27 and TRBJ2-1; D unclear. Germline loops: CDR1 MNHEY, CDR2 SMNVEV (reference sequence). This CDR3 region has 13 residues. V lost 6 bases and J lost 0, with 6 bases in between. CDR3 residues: CASRESSYNEQFF. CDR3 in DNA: TGTGCCAGCAGAGAAAGCTCCTACAATGAGCAGTTCTTC.

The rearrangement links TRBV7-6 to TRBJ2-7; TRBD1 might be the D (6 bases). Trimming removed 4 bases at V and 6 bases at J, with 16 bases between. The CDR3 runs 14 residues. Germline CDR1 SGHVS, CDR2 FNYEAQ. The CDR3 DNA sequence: TGTGCCAGCAGCTCGACGGGACAATGGTCCGAGCAGTACTTC. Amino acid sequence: CASSSTGQWSEQYF.

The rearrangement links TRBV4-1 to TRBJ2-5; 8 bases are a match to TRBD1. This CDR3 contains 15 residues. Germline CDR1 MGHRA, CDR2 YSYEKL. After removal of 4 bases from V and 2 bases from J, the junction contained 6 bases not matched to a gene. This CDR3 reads CASSLQGQGQETQYF. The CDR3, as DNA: TGCGCCAGCAGCCTCCAAGGACAGGGACAAGAGACCCAGTACTTC.